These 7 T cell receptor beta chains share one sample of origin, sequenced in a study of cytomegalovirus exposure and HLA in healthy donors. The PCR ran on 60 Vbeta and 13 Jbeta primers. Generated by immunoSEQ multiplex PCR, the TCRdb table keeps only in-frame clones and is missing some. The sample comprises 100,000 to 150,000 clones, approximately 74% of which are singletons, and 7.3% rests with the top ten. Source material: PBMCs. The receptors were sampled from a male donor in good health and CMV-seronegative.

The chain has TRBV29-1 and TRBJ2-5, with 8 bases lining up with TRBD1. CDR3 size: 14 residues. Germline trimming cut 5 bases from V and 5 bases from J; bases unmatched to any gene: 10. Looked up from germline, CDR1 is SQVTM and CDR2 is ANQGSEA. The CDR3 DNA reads TGCAGCGTTATCCCGGGACAGGTGGGGGAGACCCAGTACTTC. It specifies CSVIPGQVGETQYF.

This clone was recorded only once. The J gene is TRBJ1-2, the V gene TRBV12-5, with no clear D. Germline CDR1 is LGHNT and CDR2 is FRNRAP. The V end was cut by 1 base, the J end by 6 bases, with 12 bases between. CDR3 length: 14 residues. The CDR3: CASGLDPGRHGYTF. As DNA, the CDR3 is TGTGCTAGTGGTTTGGACCCCGGGAGGCATGGCTACACCTTC.

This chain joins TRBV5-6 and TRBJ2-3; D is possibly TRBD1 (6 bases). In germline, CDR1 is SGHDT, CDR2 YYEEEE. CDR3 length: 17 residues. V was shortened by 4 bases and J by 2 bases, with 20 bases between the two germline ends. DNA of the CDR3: TGTGCCAGCAGCACCCACTTGCCCGAGGGACACACAGATACGCAGTATTTT. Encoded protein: CASSTHLPEGHTDTQYF.

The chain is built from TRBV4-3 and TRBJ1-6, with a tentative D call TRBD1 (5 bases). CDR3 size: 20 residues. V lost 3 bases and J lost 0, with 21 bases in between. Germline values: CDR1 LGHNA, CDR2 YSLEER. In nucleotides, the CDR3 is TGCGCCAGCAGCCAGGGAAGTAGGGGAAGCTTCAGCTCCTATAATTCACCCCTCCACTTT. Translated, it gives CASSQGSRGSFSSYNSPLHF.

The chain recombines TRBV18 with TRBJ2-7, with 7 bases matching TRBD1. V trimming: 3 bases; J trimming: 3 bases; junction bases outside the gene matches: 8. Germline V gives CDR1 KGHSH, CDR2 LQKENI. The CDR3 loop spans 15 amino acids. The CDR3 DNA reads TGTGCCAGCTCACCCATCCGGACAGGAGGCTACGAGCAGTACTTC. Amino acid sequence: CASSPIRTGGYEQYF.

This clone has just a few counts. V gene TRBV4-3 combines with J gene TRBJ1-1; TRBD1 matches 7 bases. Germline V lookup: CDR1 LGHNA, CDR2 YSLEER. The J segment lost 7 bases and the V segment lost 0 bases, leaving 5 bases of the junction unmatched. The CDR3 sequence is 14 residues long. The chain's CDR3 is CASSQDGQAIEAFF. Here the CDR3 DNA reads TGCGCCAGCAGCCAAGATGGACAGGCTATTGAAGCTTTCTTT.

The CDR3: CASSVEAGADTEAFF. In nucleotides, the CDR3 is TGTGCCAGCAGCGTAGAGGCGGGGGCGGACACTGAAGCTTTCTTT. The chain is built from TRBV9 and TRBJ1-1; weak D call: TRBD1 (6 bases). The length of the CDR3 is 15 residues. Germline V gene lookup returns CDR1 SGDLS and CDR2 YYNGEE. V was trimmed by 0 bases and J by 3 bases, leaving 12 bases between them.